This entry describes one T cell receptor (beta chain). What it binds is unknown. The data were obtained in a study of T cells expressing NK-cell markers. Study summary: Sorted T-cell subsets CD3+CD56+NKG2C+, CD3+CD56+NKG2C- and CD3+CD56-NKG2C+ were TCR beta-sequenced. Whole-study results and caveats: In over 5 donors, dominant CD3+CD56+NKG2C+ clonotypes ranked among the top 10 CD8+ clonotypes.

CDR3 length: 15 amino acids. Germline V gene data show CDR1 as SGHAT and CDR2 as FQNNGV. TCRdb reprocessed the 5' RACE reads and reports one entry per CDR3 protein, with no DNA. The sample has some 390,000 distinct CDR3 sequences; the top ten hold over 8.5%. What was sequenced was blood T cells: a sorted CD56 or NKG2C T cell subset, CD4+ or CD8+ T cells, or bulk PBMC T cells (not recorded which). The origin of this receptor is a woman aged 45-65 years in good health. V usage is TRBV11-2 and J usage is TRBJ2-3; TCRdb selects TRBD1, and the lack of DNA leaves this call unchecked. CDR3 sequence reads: CASSLDRGESDTQYF.